A selection of T cell receptor beta chains follows, all from one sample in a study of identical twins. TCRdb called the 5' RACE reads again in MiXCR, with one record for every CDR3 protein. The sample has 700,000 to 950,000 distinct CDR3 sequences; 12% are singletons. These data also formed part of another study, on yellow fever vaccine responses in identical twins.

Material: PBMCs. The receptors originated from a woman younger than 30 in good health. Each CDR3 is given with its conserved first and last residue. Each record gives: J gene, clone size, D gene, V gene, CDR3 DNA, CDR3 protein. D genes are given only for firm matches. Clone sizes are given selectively: once, few, many, or a class where the clone is expanded.

TRBJ1-6,many,.,TRBV28,TGTGCCAGCAGTTTATTTGCAGGACAGCCTAATTCACCCCTCCACTTT,CASSLFAGQPNSPLHF
TRBJ2-3,.,.,TRBV6-5,TGTGCCAGCAGTGACTCGGTAGGCGGCACAGATACGCAGTATTTT,CASSDSVGGTDTQYF
TRBJ2-7,many,.,TRBV10-3,TGTGCCATCAGTGAAGGAGGGATCTACGAGCAGTACTTC,CAISEGGIYEQYF
TRBJ1-1,few,.,TRBV15,TGTGCCACCAGCAGAGCCCTACTAGACGCCACTGAAGCTTTCTTT,CATSRALLDATEAFF
TRBJ2-1,few,TRBD2,TRBV18,TGTGCCAGCTCACCAGTAGGCGGGACTAGCGGGATGTCTGAGCAGTTCTTC,CASSPVGGTSGMSEQFF
TRBJ2-7,.,TRBD2,TRBV28,TGTGCCAGCAGTTTGTCGTTAGGACTAGCGATTTACGAGCAGTACTTC,CASSLSLGLAIYEQYF
TRBJ2-2,few,.,TRBV5-1,TGCGCCAGCGTCGGGCTGGGGGCGAACACCGGGGAGCTGTTTTTT,CASVGLGANTGELFF
TRBJ1-4,few,.,TRBV27,TGTGCCAGCACAGTCAGGGGAAGAACTAATGAAAAACTGTTTTTT,CASTVRGRTNEKLFF
TRBJ1-1,few,TRBD1,TRBV2,TGTGCCAGCACCGGGACAGGAAACATGAACACTGAAGCTTTCTTT,CASTGTGNMNTEAFF
TRBJ1-2,many,.,TRBV6-5,TGTGCCAGCAGTTACCCTAGAATCCCCTCGGGGGACTATGGCTACACCTTC,CASSYPRIPSGDYGYTF
TRBJ2-5,many,.,TRBV7-2,TGTGCCAGCAGCGCCCAGATGCGGGGAGAGACCCAGTACTTC,CASSAQMRGETQYF
TRBJ2-1,few,TRBD2,TRBV13,TGTGCCAGCAGCTTGGGACTAGCGGATAACAATGAGCAGTTCTTC,CASSLGLADNNEQFF
TRBJ2-2,few,TRBD1,TRBV5-1,TGCGCCAGCAGCTATGCTACAGGGGGCACCGGGGAGCTGTTTTTT,CASSYATGGTGELFF
TRBJ2-1,.,TRBD2,TRBV12-3/TRBV12-4,TGTGCCAGCAGTTGGACTAGCAGCTATGAGCAGTTCTTC,CASSWTSSYEQFF
TRBJ1-2,few,.,TRBV5-1,TGCGCCAGCAGCGGTCAGGACGGACCTAACTATGGCTACACCTTC,CASSGQDGPNYGYTF
TRBJ2-7,.,.,TRBV7-9,TGTGCCAGCAGCCCCTTGGACAGCAGCTCCTACGAGCAGTACTTC,CASSPLDSSSYEQYF
TRBJ2-7,many,TRBD2,TRBV5-1,TGCGCCAGCAGCGAGACTAGCGGGAGAGACTACGAGCAGTACTTC,CASSETSGRDYEQYF
TRBJ1-5,few,.,TRBV20-1,TGCAGTGCTAGGGGCAGTTCGGGCAATCAGCCCCAGCATTTT,CSARGSSGNQPQHF
TRBJ2-2,.,TRBD1,TRBV7-7,TGTGCCAGCAGCGAAGGACAGGGGGACAACGGGGAGCTGTTTTTT,CASSEGQGDNGELFF
TRBJ2-5,.,TRBD1,TRBV6-5,TGTGCCAGCAATAACCCGGGACAGGGATTTTACTTC,CASNNPGQGFYF
TRBJ2-7,.,.,TRBV5-1,TGCGCCAGCAGCACCGGGACGACCTCCTACGAGCAGTACTTC,CASSTGTTSYEQYF
TRBJ1-6,few,.,TRBV6-5,TGTGCCAGCAGTTACGGGGGTTCCTATAATTCACCCCTCCACTTT,CASSYGGSYNSPLHF
TRBJ1-6,few,TRBD1,TRBV11-2,TGTGCCAGCAGCCTAGGAGGGGGCGGCCGACCCCTCCACTTT,CASSLGGGGRPLHF
TRBJ2-3,few,TRBD2,TRBV20-1,TGCAGTGCTAAAGGGCTAGCGGGGGATCGCACAGATACGCAGTATTTT,CSAKGLAGDRTDTQYF
TRBJ2-3,.,.,TRBV10-3,TGTGCCATCAGTGAGTCGAATGCGGGCGGAGATACGCAGTATTTT,CAISESNAGGDTQYF
TRBJ2-2,few,.,TRBV5-6,TGTGCCAGCAGCTTTAGACCATACACCGGGGAGCTGTTTTTT,CASSFRPYTGELFF
TRBJ2-7,few,TRBD2,TRBV6-5,TGTGCCAGCAGTTTTCGACTAGCGGCCTACGAGCAGTACTTC,CASSFRLAAYEQYF
TRBJ2-7,.,TRBD2,TRBV28,TGTGCCAGCGGAAATAGCGGGAAGATCTACGAGCAGTACTTC,CASGNSGKIYEQYF
TRBJ2-5,few,.,TRBV2,TGTGCCAGCACCGTACAAGAGACCCAGTACTTC,CASTVQETQYF
TRBJ2-7,.,.,TRBV20-1,TGCAGTGTTCCTCCAGTCACAGGGAGTAGAGAGCAGTACTTC,CSVPPVTGSREQYF
TRBJ2-3,.,.,TRBV12-3/TRBV12-4,TGTGCCAGCAGTTTTAGGGACTCAGATACGCAGTATTTT,CASSFRDSDTQYF
TRBJ2-2,many,TRBD2,TRBV25-1,TGTGCCAGCAGTGAGCTAGCGGACACCGGGGAGCTGTTTTTT,CASSELADTGELFF
TRBJ2-1,.,.,TRBV24-1,TGTGCCACCAGTCCATTTCCCGGGGCGCCTAGGGGGGGCTCCTACAATGAGCAGTTCTTC,CATSPFPGAPRGGSYNEQFF
TRBJ2-1,many,TRBD2,TRBV10-3,TGTGCCATCAGTGACCCCGTGGAGGCTAGCGGGAGAAACAATGAGCAGTTCTTC,CAISDPVEASGRNNEQFF
TRBJ2-7,.,TRBD2,TRBV13,TGTGCCAGCAGCTTAGAGTCCCTAGCGGGAGACGACGAGCAGTACTTC,CASSLESLAGDDEQYF
TRBJ1-1,few,.,TRBV5-1,TGCGCCAGTAGGACAGCTGATTTGAACACTGAAGCTTTCTTT,CASRTADLNTEAFF
TRBJ2-1,.,.,TRBV12-3/TRBV12-4,TGTGCCAGCAGTAACAGGGTTGGAGAGCAGTTCTTC,CASSNRVGEQFF
TRBJ2-1,.,.,TRBV7-8,TGTGCCAGCAGCCCAAAGCGAGATTACTACAATGAGCAGTTCTTC,CASSPKRDYYNEQFF
TRBJ1-2,.,.,TRBV29-1,TGCAGCGTGGTCTCGGATGGCTACACCTTC,CSVVSDGYTF
TRBJ1-4,many,.,TRBV2,TGTGCCAGCCGACTCGGCCTCGGGGAAAAACTGTTTTTT,CASRLGLGEKLFF
TRBJ2-5,many,TRBD2,TRBV12-3/TRBV12-4,TGTGCCAGCAGTTCGGGAGGTGGGGAGACCCAGTACTTC,CASSSGGGETQYF